The present entry profiles one T cell receptor beta chain with its context. The antigen is undetermined. The study ran its PCR with 60 Vbeta and 13 Jbeta primers. Assay used: immunoSEQ multiplex PCR; TCRdb lists only in-frame clones, some missing. Here the sample spans over 20,000 clones, about two thirds being singletons. CDR1 and CDR2 (germline): SEHNR, FQNEAQ (reference sequence). Trimming took 4 bases from V and 4 from J, leaving 12 bases between them. This CDR3 spans 14 amino acids. This specimen belongs to a study of cytomegalovirus exposure and HLA in healthy donors. Study findings and constraints: Analysis performed later found roughly 18,000 TCR beta sequences associated with HLA alleles at 0.05 false discovery rate.

This TCR derives from a woman between 50 and 59 years old in good health and CMV-seronegative. V gene TRBV7-9 combines with J gene TRBJ2-3, with D hard to call. Sequencing was done on a sample of PBMCs. The CDR3 DNA reads as TGTGCCAGCAGCTCAAACCAAGTAGCAGATACGCAGTATTTT. Protein product: CASSSNQVADTQYF.